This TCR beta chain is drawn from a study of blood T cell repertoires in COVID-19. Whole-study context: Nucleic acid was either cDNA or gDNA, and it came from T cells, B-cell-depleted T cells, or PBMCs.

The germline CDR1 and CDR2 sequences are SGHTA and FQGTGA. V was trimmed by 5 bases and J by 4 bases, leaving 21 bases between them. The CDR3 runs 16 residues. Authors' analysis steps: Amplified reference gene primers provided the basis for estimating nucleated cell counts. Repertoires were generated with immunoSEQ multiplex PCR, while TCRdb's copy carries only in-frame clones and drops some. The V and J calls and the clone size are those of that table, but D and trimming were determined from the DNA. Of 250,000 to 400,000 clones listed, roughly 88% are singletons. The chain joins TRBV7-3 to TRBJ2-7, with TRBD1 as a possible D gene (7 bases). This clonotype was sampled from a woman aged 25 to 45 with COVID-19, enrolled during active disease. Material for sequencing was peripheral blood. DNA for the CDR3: TGTGCCAGCAGCCCAGGGGGGCCCCCAGCATTATACGAGCAGTACTTC. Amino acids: CASSPGGPPALYEQYF.